This is a list of T cell receptor beta chains from one sample in a study of OX40 agonist ivuxolimab in advanced cancers. Produced via immunoSEQ multiplex PCR; TCRdb's table is partial and in-frame only. Of about 93,000 clones in the sample, 94% were seen once. The sequencing here drew on CD4+ or CD8+ T cells sorted from blood, taken in a trial of the OX40 agonist ivuxolimab. These receptors originate from an adult with an advanced solid tumor such as melanoma, head and neck, liver or kidney cancer. Both conserved end residues are part of each CDR3. D genes are given only for firm matches. Rows may omit the clone size; those that give it use once, few, many or a size class.

v_gene: TRBV19; d_gene: .; j_gene: TRBJ1-4; abundance: .; len: 17; CDR3aa: CASSASSGDSPEEKLFF; CDR3nt: TGTGCCAGTAGTGCATCCTCAGGGGATTCCCCCGAAGAAAAACTGTTTTTT
v_gene: TRBV9; d_gene: .; j_gene: TRBJ1-1; abundance: .; len: 17; CDR3aa: CASSVVSAGALDTEAFF; CDR3nt: TGTGCCAGCAGCGTAGTCAGTGCAGGGGCGCTGGACACTGAAGCTTTCTTT
v_gene: TRBV4-2; d_gene: .; j_gene: TRBJ2-7; abundance: .; len: 11; CDR3aa: CASSGSGEQYF; CDR3nt: TGTGCCAGCAGCGGAAGCGGGGAGCAGTACTTC
v_gene: TRBV27; d_gene: .; j_gene: TRBJ1-6; abundance: .; len: 14; CDR3aa: CASTVGGTNSPLHF; CDR3nt: TGTGCCAGCACCGTGGGCGGAACTAATTCACCCCTCCACTTT
v_gene: TRBV13; d_gene: TRBD1; j_gene: TRBJ2-7; abundance: .; len: 14; CDR3aa: CASSLGTGVGEQYF; CDR3nt: TGTGCCAGCAGCTTAGGGACAGGGGTAGGCGAGCAGTACTTC
v_gene: TRBV4-2; d_gene: TRBD2; j_gene: TRBJ2-3; abundance: .; len: 14; CDR3aa: CASSPGLAGDTQYF; CDR3nt: TGTGCCAGCAGCCCGGGACTAGCAGGGGATACGCAGTATTTT
v_gene: TRBV30; d_gene: .; j_gene: TRBJ2-3; abundance: .; len: 14; CDR3aa: CAWSEGVSTDTQYF; CDR3nt: TGTGCCTGGAGTGAGGGGGTTAGCACAGATACGCAGTATTTT
v_gene: TRBV13; d_gene: .; j_gene: TRBJ2-7; abundance: .; len: 15; CDR3aa: CASSLGTGATYEQYF; CDR3nt: TGTGCCAGCAGCTTAGGCACCGGGGCTACCTACGAGCAGTACTTC
v_gene: TRBV11-2; d_gene: .; j_gene: TRBJ1-2; abundance: .; len: 15; CDR3aa: CASSPSGPGGHGYTF; CDR3nt: TGTGCCAGCAGCCCCTCGGGTCCTGGGGGACATGGCTACACCTTC
v_gene: TRBV29-1; d_gene: .; j_gene: TRBJ1-2; abundance: .; len: 14; CDR3aa: CSVPDEATRNGYTF; CDR3nt: TGCAGCGTACCAGATGAAGCGACCAGAAATGGCTACACCTTC
v_gene: TRBV27; d_gene: .; j_gene: TRBJ2-7; abundance: .; len: 13; CDR3aa: CASSYSSGYEQYF; CDR3nt: TGTGCCAGCAGTTACAGTTCGGGCTACGAGCAGTACTTC
v_gene: TRBV6-6; d_gene: .; j_gene: TRBJ2-5; abundance: .; len: 13; CDR3aa: CASSPTYQETQYF; CDR3nt: TGTGCCAGCAGCCCGACGTACCAAGAGACCCAGTACTTC
v_gene: TRBV4-1; d_gene: .; j_gene: TRBJ1-2; abundance: .; len: 16; CDR3aa: CASSQVITDERRGYTF; CDR3nt: TGCGCCAGCAGCCAAGTCATTACAGACGAGCGACGTGGCTACACCTTC
v_gene: TRBV6-5; d_gene: .; j_gene: TRBJ1-2; abundance: .; len: 15; CDR3aa: CASSYGRDASYGYTF; CDR3nt: TGTGCCAGCAGTTACGGCAGGGACGCAAGCTATGGCTACACCTTC
v_gene: TRBV7-3; d_gene: .; j_gene: TRBJ2-3; abundance: .; len: 13; CDR3aa: CASSFGGTDTQYF; CDR3nt: TGTGCCAGCAGCTTCGGGGGCACAGATACGCAGTATTTT
v_gene: TRBV12-5; d_gene: .; j_gene: TRBJ1-4; abundance: .; len: 12; CDR3aa: CATATENEKLFF; CDR3nt: TGTGCTACCGCGACGGAGAATGAAAAACTGTTTTTT
v_gene: TRBV11-2; d_gene: .; j_gene: TRBJ2-3; abundance: .; len: 16; CDR3aa: CASSLPRREGTDTQYF; CDR3nt: TGTGCCAGCAGCTTGCCCAGAAGGGAAGGGACAGATACGCAGTATTTT
v_gene: TRBV28; d_gene: .; j_gene: TRBJ1-1; abundance: .; len: 12; CDR3aa: CASSNTGTEAFF; CDR3nt: TGTGCCAGCAGTAATACAGGGACTGAAGCTTTCTTT
v_gene: TRBV5-1; d_gene: .; j_gene: TRBJ1-1; abundance: .; len: 17; CDR3aa: CASSLEGPDHMNTEAFF; CDR3nt: TGCGCCAGCAGCTTGGAGGGCCCCGACCACATGAACACTGAAGCTTTCTTT
v_gene: TRBV4-1; d_gene: .; j_gene: TRBJ1-5; abundance: once; len: 16; CDR3aa: CASSQELFGGIQPQHF; CDR3nt: TGCGCCAGCAGCCAAGAATTATTTGGAGGGATTCAGCCCCAGCATTTT
v_gene: TRBV6-6; d_gene: TRBD2; j_gene: TRBJ2-1; abundance: .; len: 15; CDR3aa: CASSYPGTMDNEQFF; CDR3nt: TGTGCCAGCAGTTACCCCGGGACTATGGACAATGAGCAGTTCTTC
v_gene: TRBV11-2; d_gene: .; j_gene: TRBJ1-2; abundance: .; len: 13; CDR3aa: CASSLAEALGYTF; CDR3nt: TGTGCCAGCAGCTTAGCTGAGGCGCTTGGCTACACCTTC
v_gene: TRBV4-1; d_gene: .; j_gene: TRBJ1-1; abundance: .; len: 13; CDR3aa: CASSHGANTEAFF; CDR3nt: TGCGCCAGCAGCCATGGAGCGAACACTGAAGCTTTCTTT
v_gene: TRBV5-6; d_gene: .; j_gene: TRBJ2-7; abundance: .; len: 14; CDR3aa: CASSSDPGPYEQYF; CDR3nt: TGTGCCAGCAGCTCGGATCCCGGACCCTACGAGCAGTACTTC
v_gene: TRBV4-3; d_gene: TRBD2; j_gene: TRBJ2-3; abundance: .; len: 14; CDR3aa: CASSPVSGADTQYF; CDR3nt: TGCGCCAGCAGCCCCGTAAGCGGGGCAGATACGCAGTATTTT
v_gene: TRBV7-2; d_gene: .; j_gene: TRBJ1-1; abundance: many; len: 15; CDR3aa: CASSSFTNLQGRAFF; CDR3nt: TGTGCCAGCAGTTCTTTCACGAACCTTCAGGGTAGGGCTTTCTTT
v_gene: TRBV4-1; d_gene: TRBD2; j_gene: TRBJ2-7; abundance: .; len: 15; CDR3aa: CASSQGTSGGYEQYF; CDR3nt: TGCGCCAGCAGCCAAGGGACTAGCGGGGGCTACGAGCAGTACTTC
v_gene: TRBV4-1; d_gene: .; j_gene: TRBJ2-7; abundance: once; len: 11; CDR3aa: CASSAGSEQYF; CDR3nt: TGCGCCAGCTCGGCGGGGAGCGAGCAGTACTTC
v_gene: TRBV5-6; d_gene: .; j_gene: TRBJ2-5; abundance: .; len: 14; CDR3aa: CASSPAPPGETQYF; CDR3nt: TGTGCCAGCAGCCCGGCCCCTCCAGGGGAGACCCAGTACTTC